These T cell receptor beta chains were read from a single sample in a study of T cells in Graves' hyperthyroidism and ophthalmopathy. TCRdb reprocessed the multiplex PCR reads with MiXCR, giving one entry per CDR3 protein. The sample shows under 350,000 distinct CDR3 sequences, about 21% of them seen only once. The sequencing input was blood. Source of these receptors: a woman in her forties or fifties with Graves' hyperthyroidism. Both conserved end residues are trimmed from each CDR3. Not every row has a clone size; where given, it reads once, few, many or a size class.

abundance: many
j_gene: TRBJ2-1
v_gene: TRBV5-1
CDR3aa: ASTTLVGGPGNEQF

abundance: many
j_gene: TRBJ1-2
v_gene: TRBV3-1
CDR3aa: ASSQPGAYGYT

abundance: many
j_gene: TRBJ2-1
v_gene: TRBV11-2
CDR3aa: ASRTYTGNEQF

abundance: NA
j_gene: TRBJ1-6
v_gene: TRBV7-2
CDR3aa: ASSLAGSLNSPLH

abundance: many
j_gene: TRBJ2-5
v_gene: TRBV9
CDR3aa: ASSVGGSETQY

abundance: many
j_gene: TRBJ1-2
v_gene: TRBV7-9
CDR3aa: ASSYGQGVGYT

abundance: many
j_gene: TRBJ1-2
v_gene: TRBV18
CDR3aa: ASSPQDRPGYT

abundance: many
j_gene: TRBJ2-1
v_gene: TRBV30
CDR3aa: AWSKIGLAPHNEQF

abundance: many
j_gene: TRBJ2-1
v_gene: TRBV6-1
CDR3aa: ATWDRGHNEQF

abundance: NA
j_gene: TRBJ2-2
v_gene: TRBV28
CDR3aa: ASRDRAGGPGELF

abundance: NA
j_gene: TRBJ2-7
v_gene: TRBV3-1
CDR3aa: ASSQASGLAGEQY

abundance: many
j_gene: TRBJ2-5
v_gene: TRBV20-1
CDR3aa: SARESGSVGETQY

abundance: many
j_gene: TRBJ1-1
v_gene: TRBV5-1
CDR3aa: ASSLNSGPNTEAF

abundance: many
j_gene: TRBJ2-7
v_gene: TRBV15
CDR3aa: ATSRDSAGVGLAVEQY

abundance: many
j_gene: TRBJ2-1
v_gene: TRBV2
CDR3aa: ASRDGLAGDSYNEQF

abundance: few
j_gene: TRBJ1-6
v_gene: TRBV20-1
CDR3aa: SARPDTSPLH

abundance: many
j_gene: TRBJ2-7
v_gene: TRBV6-2/TRBV6-3
CDR3aa: ASRHGGRDEQY

abundance: many
j_gene: TRBJ2-1
v_gene: TRBV5-6
CDR3aa: ASSFVFPGLAGRLNEQF